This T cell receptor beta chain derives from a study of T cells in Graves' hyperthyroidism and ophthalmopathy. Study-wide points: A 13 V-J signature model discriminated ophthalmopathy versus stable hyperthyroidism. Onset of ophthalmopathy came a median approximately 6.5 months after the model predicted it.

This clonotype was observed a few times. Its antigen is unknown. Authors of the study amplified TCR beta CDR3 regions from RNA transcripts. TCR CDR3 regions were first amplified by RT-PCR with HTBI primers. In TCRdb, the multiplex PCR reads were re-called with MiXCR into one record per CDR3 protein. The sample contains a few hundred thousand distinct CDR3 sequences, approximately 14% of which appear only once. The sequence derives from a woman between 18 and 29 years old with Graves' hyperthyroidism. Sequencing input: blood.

CDR3: CASSPPGQGASYEQYF. CDR3 coding DNA: TGTGCCAGCTCACCACCTGGTCAGGGGGCCTCCTACGAGCAGTACTTC. The genes are TRBV18 and TRBJ2-7, with 8 nucleotides matching TRBD1. CDR1 is KGHSH and CDR2 is LQKENI in the germline V gene. The CDR3 has 16 residues. The ends lost 0 bases at V and 0 bases at J; junction bases unmatched: 4.